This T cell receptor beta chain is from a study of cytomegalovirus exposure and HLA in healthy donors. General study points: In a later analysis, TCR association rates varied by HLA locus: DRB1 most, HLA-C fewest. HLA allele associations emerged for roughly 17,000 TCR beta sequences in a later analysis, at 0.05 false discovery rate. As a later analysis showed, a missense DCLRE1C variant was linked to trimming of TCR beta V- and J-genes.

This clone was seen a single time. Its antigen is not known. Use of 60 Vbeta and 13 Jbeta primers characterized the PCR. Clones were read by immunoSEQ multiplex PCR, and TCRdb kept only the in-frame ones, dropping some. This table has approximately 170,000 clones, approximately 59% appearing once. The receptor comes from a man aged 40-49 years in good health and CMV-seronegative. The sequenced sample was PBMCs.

DNA for the CDR3: TGTGCCAGCAGTCCCCAGCCCAGGGGAAGAGAGACCCAGTACTTC. Its protein is CASSPQPRGRETQYF. The V and J genes are TRBV27 and TRBJ2-5; D is possibly TRBD1 (6 bases). Germline values: CDR1 MNHEY, CDR2 SMNVEV (reference sequence). Trimming pared 5 bases from V and 4 bases from J, leaving 17 bases between. There are 15 residues in the CDR3.